The next 27 T cell receptor beta chains were all read from a single sample in a study of cytomegalovirus exposure and HLA in healthy donors. Amplification used 60 Vbeta primers and 13 Jbeta primers. Data came from immunoSEQ multiplex PCR; TCRdb stores just in-frame clones and leaves some out. Of about 160,000 clones in the sample, 84% were seen once. The sample consisted of PBMCs. The receptors were gathered from a man aged 45-65 years in good health and CMV-seropositive.

The chain employs TRBV27 and TRBJ2-3, with a possible D match to TRBD1 (5 bases). The CDR3 consists of 14 residues. Germline CDR1 MNHEY, CDR2 SMNVEV (reference sequence). Trimming removed 7 bases from V and 3 bases from J, with 14 bases in between. CDR3 nucleotide sequence: TGTGCCAGCACCCCAGAAAGGGGAACAGATACGCAGTATTTT. This sequence encodes CASTPERGTDTQYF.

The chain carries TRBV2 and TRBJ2-7, with D unresolved. Between the trimmed V and J ends, which lost 1 base and 3 bases, there was a span of 10 bases. CDR3 length: 14 amino acids. Germline V lookup: CDR1 SNHLY, CDR2 FYNNEI. The CDR3 reads CASSEGLMGYEQYV. CDR3 in DNA: TGTGCCAGCAGTGAAGGGTTGATGGGCTACGAGCAGTACGTC.

This clone was seen more than once but under ten times. This chain connects TRBV27 to TRBJ1-3; a possible D gene is TRBD1 (5 bases). Germline values: CDR1 MNHEY, CDR2 SMNVEV (reference sequence). V was trimmed by 6 bases and J by 5 bases, leaving 17 bases between them. This CDR3 has 15 residues. The DNA for the CDR3 is TGTGCCAGCAGCCTGACGTGGGGCCACCGAAACACCATATATTTT. This codes for CASSLTWGHRNTIYF.

J is TRBJ2-5 and V is TRBV5-1; D gene unclear. The V gene's germline CDR1 is SGHRS and CDR2 YFSETQ. The CDR3 extends over 14 amino acids. Trimming removed 0 bases from V and 1 base from J, with 7 bases in between. In DNA, the CDR3 is TGCGCCAGCAGCTTGGAGTCGGTCCAAGAGACCCAGTACTTC. This translates into CASSLESVQETQYF.

The chain uses TRBV6-1 and TRBJ1-2, with D tentatively TRBD1 (5 bases). The CDR3 length is 13 residues. The germline V and J ends were trimmed by 6 bases and 1 base, with 9 bases remaining between them. Germline CDR1 reads MNHNS; CDR2 reads SASEGT. This chain's CDR3 is CASSHDSNYGYTF. The CDR3, as DNA: TGTGCCAGCAGCCACGACAGTAACTATGGCTACACCTTC.

The sample holds one count of this clone. The J gene is TRBJ2-1, the V gene TRBV10-2, with a weak D call TRBD1 (5 bases). V was trimmed by 3 bases and J by 8 bases, leaving 14 bases between them. The germline CDR1 and CDR2 sequences are WSHSY and SAAADI. This CDR3 has 14 amino acids. The CDR3 DNA reads as TGCGCCAGCAGTGATCGAGCAGGGCAGGATGAGCAGTTCTTC. Translating it yields CASSDRAGQDEQFF.

The V gene is TRBV15, the J gene TRBJ2-3; TRBD2 matches 8 bases. The V gene's germline CDR1 is LNHNV and CDR2 YYDKDF (reference sequence). The CDR3 is 15 residues long. With 0 bases clipped from V and 5 bases from J, the junction kept 4 bases outside the gene matches. The CDR3 DNA reads TGTGCCACCAGCAGAGATCGGGGGGGGAGAGATACGCAGTATTTT. It codes for CATSRDRGGRDTQYF.

The chain has TRBV18 and TRBJ2-7, with D unclear. V was trimmed by 3 bases and J by 7 bases, leaving 13 bases between them. The V gene's germline CDR1 is KGHSH and CDR2 LQKENI. This CDR3 contains 13 residues. In nucleotides, the CDR3 is TGTGCCAGCTCACCGGTCGTTTTGAGGGAGCAGTACGTC. It is translated as CASSPVVLREQYV.

The chain carries TRBV15 and TRBJ2-1, with 7 bases matching TRBD2. The CDR3 is made up of 14 amino acids. Germline trimming cut 7 bases from V and 5 bases from J; bases unmatched to any gene: 8. Germline CDR1 is LNHNV and CDR2 is YYDKDF (reference sequence). For the CDR3, the DNA is TGTGCCACCACGTTAGCTAGCGGACACAATGAGCAGTTCTTC. It yields the protein CATTLASGHNEQFF.

The chain uses TRBV18 and TRBJ2-1, with D possibly TRBD2 on 6 matching bases. Trimming took 2 bases from V and 9 from J, leaving 20 bases between them. Germline CDR1 reads KGHSH; CDR2 reads LQKENI. This CDR3 has 16 residues. CDR3 DNA sequence: TGTGCCAGCTCACCAGACTCTAGCGCCCTTATAGGTGAGCAGTTCTTC. It specifies CASSPDSSALIGEQFF.

This clone appeared once. The J gene is TRBJ1-6, the V gene TRBV10-2; TRBD1 matches at 11 bases. The CDR3 loop spans 17 amino acids. The ends lost 4 bases at V and 0 bases at J; junction bases unmatched: 2. Germline CDR1 reads WSHSY; CDR2 reads SAAADI. CDR3 coding DNA: TGCGCCAGCAGTGGGACAGGGGGCAGCTCCTATAATTCACCCCTCCACTTT. Encoded protein: CASSGTGGSSYNSPLHF.

As to this clone: The same CDR3 also results from other DNA sequences found in this sample. CDR3 loop: CASSRGTANTEAFF. In nucleotides, the CDR3 is TGTGCCAGCAGCCGGGGGACAGCGAACACTGAAGCTTTCTTT. V usage is TRBV9 and J usage is TRBJ1-1, with 7 nucleotides matching TRBD1. The CDR3 covers 14 residues. The V and J ends lost 4 bases and 1 base, in that order; junction bases with no gene match: 4. Germline V lookup: CDR1 SGDLS, CDR2 YYNGEE.

V usage is TRBV27 and J usage is TRBJ1-2; D may be TRBD1 (6 bases). The CDR3 length is 16 residues. Germline V gives CDR1 MNHEY, CDR2 SMNVEV (reference sequence). V dropped 2 bases and J dropped 8 bases, with 21 bases sitting between them. CDR3 residues: CASSLRVGSGVEGYTF. CDR3 sequence (DNA): TGTGCCAGCAGTTTACGTGTGGGTTCAGGGGTAGAAGGCTACACCTTC.

This chain links TRBV19 with TRBJ2-5, with 9 bases lining up with TRBD2. The CDR3 contains 16 residues. CDR1 is LNHDA and CDR2 is SQIVND in the germline V gene (reference sequence). Trimming at V came to 3 bases and at J to 6 bases, leaving 11 bases not matched to a gene. DNA of the CDR3: TGTGCCAGTAGTATGGGGATCTCTAGCGGGGTGAAGACCCAGTACTTC. Protein sequence: CASSMGISSGVKTQYF.

The chain combines TRBV9 with TRBJ2-2; 8 nucleotides match TRBD1. V shed 4 bases, J shed 6 bases, and the junction held 11 bases outside the gene matches. The germline V gene encodes CDR1 SGDLS and CDR2 YYNGEE. The CDR3 runs to 16 residues. The CDR3 reads CASSRPRAGGSGELFF. The CDR3 nucleotides read TGTGCCAGCAGCCGACCGAGGGCAGGGGGCTCCGGGGAGCTGTTTTTT. Combining the CDR3 with reference TRBV9 and TRBJ2-2 gives the whole variable domain DSGVTQTPKHLITATGQRVTLRCSPRSGDLSVYWYQQSLDQGLQFLIQYYNGEERAKGNILERFSAQQFPDLHSELNLSSLELGDSALYFCASSRPRAGGSGELFFGEGSRLTVL.

This chain joins TRBV30 and TRBJ1-5; the match to TRBD1 covers 8 bases. Losses at the gene ends were 1 base for V and 3 bases for J; bases not matched to a gene: 5. The germline CDR1 and CDR2 sequences are GTSNPN and SVGIG (reference sequence). This CDR3 comprises 15 residues. The CDR3 nucleotides are TGTGCCTGGAGTGAGGACAGGGCGCACAATCAGCCCCAGCATTTT. Translated: CAWSEDRAHNQPQHF.

Worth noting for this clone: Germline and junction disagree at one end, which may indicate a read error. The chain recombines TRBV2 with TRBJ2-7; 7 nucleotides line up with TRBD1. The CDR3 consists of 13 residues. CDR1 and CDR2 (germline): SNHLY, FYNNEI. CDR3 sequence reads: CASREGQVYEQYF. The CDR3 bases are TGTGCCAGCAGAGAAGGACAGGTCTACGAGCAGTACTTC.

This chain joins TRBV4-2 and TRBJ2-1; weak D call: TRBD1 (6 bases). Trimming shortened V by 3 bases and J by 1 base, and 13 bases separated the two germline ends. Per germline, CDR1 LGHNA and CDR2 YNFKEQ. CDR3 length: 16 amino acids. Here the CDR3 DNA reads TGTGCCAGCAGCCAGGGTCGGACAGCTTCCTACAATGAGCAGTTCTTC. This codes for CASSQGRTASYNEQFF.

The chain combines TRBV7-6 with TRBJ1-1; D is uncertain. Germline CDR1 is SGHVS and CDR2 is FNYEAQ. CDR3 size: 16 residues. V dropped 6 bases and J dropped 11 bases, with 28 bases sitting between them. The CDR3 reads CASSLEGGWVPKDAFF. DNA of the CDR3: TGTGCCAGCAGTCTAGAGGGAGGGTGGGTCCCTAAAGATGCTTTCTTT.

The rearrangement joins TRBV6-1 to TRBJ1-5, with 8 nucleotides matching TRBD1. Looked up from germline, CDR1 is MNHNS and CDR2 is SASEGT. J gave up 5 bases and V 6 bases, and 3 bases lay outside the gene matches. This CDR3 is built from 13 residues. Written as DNA, the CDR3 is TGTGCCAGCAGGGACAGGGCGTATCAGCCCCAGCATTTT. This sequence encodes CASRDRAYQPQHF.

This chain connects TRBV6-1 to TRBJ2-3; no clear D. Trimming removed 6 bases at V and 7 bases at J, with 11 bases between. Germline V gives CDR1 MNHNS, CDR2 SASEGT. There are 12 residues in the CDR3. CDR3 protein: CASRASINTQYF. The DNA of the CDR3 is TGTGCCAGCAGAGCTTCCATAAATACGCAGTATTTT.

V is TRBV27 and J is TRBJ1-1; possibly TRBD1 for D (6 bases). The length of the CDR3 is 14 residues. Germline V lookup: CDR1 MNHEY, CDR2 SMNVEV (reference sequence). Trimming removed 2 bases at V and 5 bases at J, with 12 bases between. The CDR3 DNA reads TGTGCCAGCAGTTTAAGTCAGGGGCAAACTGAAGCTTTCTTT. Translated: CASSLSQGQTEAFF.

The chain employs TRBV10-2 and TRBJ2-1, with 7 bases identical to TRBD1. From germline, CDR1 is WSHSY and CDR2 SAAADI. The CDR3 extends over 15 amino acids. V dropped 7 bases and J dropped 5; count of bases not matched to a gene: 11. Written as DNA, the CDR3 is TGCGCCAGCACCAAGACAGGGTCTTCCCACAATGAGCAGTTCTTC. Residues: CASTKTGSSHNEQFF.

This chain connects TRBV27 to TRBJ2-1, with 13 bases fitting TRBD2. The CDR3 runs 15 residues. J gave up 9 bases and V 2 bases, and 4 bases lay outside the gene matches. Germline CDR1 is MNHEY and CDR2 is SMNVEV (reference sequence). The CDR3 DNA reads as TGTGCCAGCAGTTTAACGACTAGCGGGGGGAGTGAGCAGTTCTTC. Translating gives CASSLTTSGGSEQFF.

V and J are TRBV21-1 and TRBJ2-7; the table names TRBD2, a call not compared with the DNA. TRBV21-1 is labeled a pseudogene. The CDR3 covers 18 residues. The CDR3 bases are TGTGCCAGCAGCAAAGAAACGGGGCGGGGGGCTAACTTCTACGAGCAGTACTTC. The encoded protein is CASSKETGRGANFYEQYF.

The CDR3 bases are TGTGCCAGCAGTTCCGCCGACAGGATCAATCAGCCCCAGCATTTT. Translated: CASSSADRINQPQHF. V is TRBV27 and J is TRBJ1-5, with TRBD1 as a possible D gene (6 bases). The V end was cut by 4 bases, the J end by 3 bases, with 13 bases between. Germline CDR1 reads MNHEY; CDR2 reads SMNVEV (reference sequence). CDR3 length: 15 residues.

This chain connects TRBV14 to TRBJ2-5; D is unresolved. The CDR3 has 13 residues. Germline lookup yields CDR1 SGHDN and CDR2 FVKESK. V lost 4 bases and J 4 bases, leaving 10 bases between the germline ends. The CDR3 DNA reads as TGTGCCAGCAGCCTCTACCGATTAGAGACCCAGTACTTC. It is translated as CASSLYRLETQYF.